This T cell receptor (beta chain) was recorded in a study of CD8+ T cells in alopecia areata listed by TCRdb under 2018. For the wider study: Treated patients were enrolled in an open-label pilot trial of oral tofacitinib, 5 to 10 mg twice daily, for moderate-to-severe alopecia areata. Tofacitinib was administered for 6 to 18 months, and 6 months of follow-up off drug were then conducted to assess delayed response and recurrence. High-throughput TCRbeta sequencing was used to examine T cell clonal expansion in alopecia areata in both the C3H/HeJ mouse model and human patients. Human TCRbeta sequencing covered scalp tissue and sorted CD4+ and CD8+ peripheral blood T cells from patchy and totalis/universalis alopecia areata patients and healthy controls. Tofacitinib-treated patients had biopsies at baseline and at 4 and 24 weeks of treatment, with a later scalp biopsy in several patients. Scalp clonality was compared across normal scalp (n=4), patchy alopecia areata scalp (n=8), and alopecia totalis/universalis scalp (n=8). RNA was extracted with the PAXgene miRNA kit for fixed scalp, the miRNeasy kit for PBMCs, and the RNeasy kit for mouse skin. Amplification of TCRbeta CDR3 regions was done by immunoSEQ multiplex PCR using 35 Vbeta forward primers and 13 Jbeta reverse primers. Beyond this particular receptor, the publication reports: Resident alphabeta T cells in normal human skin are also sequenced, complicating scalp TCR repertoire analysis, unlike mouse skin dominated by gammadelta T cells. Compared with normal scalp, lesional scalp had higher clonality and more expanded CD8+ clones, particularly in alopecia totalis/universalis, a pattern that suggests antigenic drive. TCR sequences shared between patients were less clear than in mice, possibly partly because of HLA diversity in the patient population.

What this sample's time point label stands for: baseline before oral tofacitinib. Peripheral blood and lesional scalp punch biopsies were obtained from patients with alopecia areata. After PBMCs were isolated by density centrifugation and stained for CD3, CD4 and CD8, a FACSAria was used to sort CD4+ and CD8+ T cells. Trimming removed 4 bases from V and 6 bases from J; the gene matches leave 9 bases unexplained. Sequences MNHEY (CDR1) and SVGAGI (CDR2) are obtained from the germline V gene. Including the terminal cysteine and phenylalanine, the CDR3 comprises 15 residues. This entry keeps only the CDR3 DNA: 45 bases, framed from base 1. Receptor amplification or capture employed the immunoSEQ multiplex PCR assay. RNA was extracted from all samples and reverse transcribed into cDNA, which served as template for TCR sequencing. First-strand cDNA was synthesized using SuperScript III with a 2:1 mix of oligo-dT and random hexamers. A synthetic immune receptor repertoire was used to assess amplification bias, and residual bias was removed computationally. Per the source publication's procedure: Raw reads were preprocessed to remove errors, and CDR3 was defined by IMGT conventions from the conserved cysteine to phenylalanine. Clonality was calculated as 1 minus Shannon entropy normalized by log2 of the number of productive unique TCRs. Scalp TCRbeta sequences were cross-referenced with sorted blood CD4 and CD8 repertoires so that the CD4 or CD8 identity of scalp clones could be inferred. Imported from immuneACCESS, the table was reduced by TCRdb to in-frame sequences with V and J called. These copies leave out some clones; in studies compared against another copy, an unresolved V gene accounts for under half, and the cause of the remainder is not known. That table is the source of V, J and clone size, and D and trimming were worked out from the DNA. Recorded for this sample are some 180,000 clones; roughly 60% of them occurred a single time. The ten largest clones add up to more than 1.5% of the sample.

About this clone: Its cognate antigen has yet to be identified. Base qualities are not at hand, and no much larger clone is one base apart.

This clonotype was obtained from a human donor with alopecia areata. Specimen: CD4+ T cells sorted from blood, collected at week 0. Recombination linked TRBV6-5 to TRBJ1-2, with 9 bases matching TRBD1. The CDR3 protein: CASSWSGTGNDGYTF. The nucleotide sequence is TGTGCCAGCAGTTGGTCCGGGACAGGGAACGATGGCTACACCTTC.